These 29 T cell receptor beta chains were sequenced from one sample in a study of T cell responses to AZD1222 COVID-19 vaccine. Some clones are missing from TCRdb's copy, which holds only in-frame ones; the method was immunoSEQ multiplex PCR. The data contain around 130,000 clones, around 90% of them seen just once; the ten biggest clones take up roughly 3%. Sample: peripheral blood, taken on day 0 of AZD1222 vaccination. The receptors shown here come from an adult in good health.

The count of this clone is one. The V and J genes are TRBV14 and TRBJ2-6; D not certain. In germline, CDR1 is SGHDN, CDR2 FVKESK. Trimming removed 3 bases from V and 0 bases from J, with 9 bases in between. The CDR3 runs to 16 residues. The CDR3 coding sequence is TGTGCCAGCAGCCACGGACCGTTCTCTGGGGCCAACGTCCTGACTTTC. Its protein is CASSHGPFSGANVLTF.

This sequence joins TRBV12-3 or TRBV12-4 and TRBJ2-7; 8 nucleotides align to TRBD1. The V and J ends lost 7 bases and 5 bases, in that order; junction bases with no gene match: 7. The CDR3 is 13 amino acids. CDR3 loop: CASNWGTGNEQYF. The CDR3 bases are TGTGCCAGCAATTGGGGGACAGGTAACGAGCAGTACTTC.

This clone was seen just once. The V and J genes are TRBV19 and TRBJ1-4; D uncertain. Trimming shortened V by 4 bases and J by 11 bases, and 20 bases separated the two germline ends. Germline V gene data show CDR1 as LNHDA and CDR2 as SQIVND (reference sequence). There are 15 residues in the CDR3. The CDR3 region is CASSTHRAGSGKLFF. The DNA for the CDR3 is TGTGCCAGTAGTACGCACCGGGCCGGGTCTGGGAAACTGTTTTTT.

V gene TRBV18 combines with J gene TRBJ1-5; D call uncertain. Trimming took off 3 bases at V and 7 bases at J, with 7 bases between the two ends. Looked up from germline, CDR1 is KGHSH and CDR2 is LQKENI. This CDR3 spans 12 amino acids. The CDR3 DNA is TGTGCCAGCTCACCGGGTGGACAGCCCCAGCATTTT. It encodes CASSPGGQPQHF.

This clone was recorded once. The chain carries TRBV19 and TRBJ1-1; D unclear. Trimming cost V 7 bases and J 5 bases, with 17 bases left between them. The length of the CDR3 is 14 residues. From germline, CDR1 is LNHDA and CDR2 SQIVND (reference sequence). CDR3 amino acids: CASTPLYGKTEAFF. Here the CDR3 DNA reads TGTGCCAGTACCCCCCTGTATGGGAAAACTGAAGCTTTCTTT.

The genes are TRBV4-1 and TRBJ1-6; D is ambiguous. The CDR3 runs to 18 residues. Germline V lookup: CDR1 MGHRA, CDR2 YSYEKL. The V gene lost 4 bases and the J gene lost 9 bases, with 25 bases spanning the gap. This chain's CDR3 is CASSPHRFRGGPASPLHF. CDR3 nucleotides: TGCGCCAGCAGCCCGCACCGATTCCGGGGTGGCCCTGCTTCACCCCTCCACTTT.

The J gene is TRBJ2-5, the V gene TRBV7-3; 8 positions match TRBD1. The CDR3 is 14 residues long. V lost 4 bases and J lost 4; bases outside the gene matches: 5. Germline V CDR1 and CDR2: SGHTA, FQGTGA. In nucleotides, the CDR3 is TGTGCCAGCAGCTCCGGGACAGGAGGAGAGACCCAGTACTTC. As protein: CASSSGTGGETQYF.

The chain is built from TRBV6-2 or TRBV6-3 and TRBJ1-5; D remains unclear. The CDR3 is 12 amino acids. Germline assignment: CDR1 MNHEY and CDR2 SVGEGT. The V end lost 2 bases, the J end lost 3 bases, and 2 bases lay between the germline ends. Written as DNA, the CDR3 is TGTGCCAGCAGTTACGACAATCAGCCCCAGCATTTT. It yields the protein CASSYDNQPQHF.

V is TRBV2 and J is TRBJ1-1; D ambiguous. The V gene lost 5 bases and the J gene lost 1 base, with 11 bases spanning the gap. Looked up from germline, CDR1 is SNHLY and CDR2 is FYNNEI. The CDR3 spans 14 residues. CDR3 region: CASSFGWENTEAFF. CDR3 DNA sequence: TGTGCCAGCAGTTTTGGGTGGGAGAACACTGAAGCTTTCTTT.

CDR3 sequence: CASGKAGLGELFF. The CDR3 DNA reads TGCGCCAGCGGAAAAGCGGGACTCGGGGAGCTGTTTTTT. This sequence joins TRBV10-1 and TRBJ2-2; TRBD2 aligns across 7 bases. The CDR3 is made up of 13 amino acids. CDR1 is WNHNN and CDR2 is SYGVQD in the germline V gene (reference sequence). Trimming at V came to 8 bases and at J to 7 bases, leaving 7 bases not matched to a gene.

In its sample, this clone was seen once. The V gene is TRBV7-3, the J gene TRBJ2-6, with a weak D call TRBD2 (5 bases). This CDR3 is 16 amino acids long. The V and J ends lost 2 bases and 0 bases respectively, with 8 bases between them. Per the germline V gene, CDR1 is SGHTA and CDR2 is FQGTGA. The CDR3 DNA reads TGTGCCAGCAGCTTATGGACTCGCTCTGGGGCCAACGTCCTGACTTTC. It specifies CASSLWTRSGANVLTF.

The genes are TRBV9 and TRBJ1-5; D possibly corresponds to TRBD1 (5 bases). The CDR3 is 14 amino acids. Germline values: CDR1 SGDLS, CDR2 YYNGEE. The ends were cut back, 0 bases at V and 3 bases at J, with 7 bases in the middle. CDR3 nucleotide sequence: TGTGCCAGCAGCGTAGAGGGGTACAATCAGCCCCAGCATTTT. Translating gives CASSVEGYNQPQHF.

The chain carries TRBV4-3 and TRBJ1-1; 8 bases are shared with TRBD1. V shed 0 bases and J 1 base; nucleotides not matched to a gene: 7. Germline CDR1 is LGHNA and CDR2 is YSLEER. The CDR3 runs 17 residues. This CDR3 is CASSQDRQGMTNTEAFF. DNA for the CDR3: TGCGCCAGCAGCCAAGACCGACAGGGGATGACGAACACTGAAGCTTTCTTT.

In this sample, this clone turned up once. The chain recombines TRBV4-3 with TRBJ2-2; the D gene is possibly TRBD2 (5 bases). This CDR3 is 16 amino acids long. Germline-derived CDR1 and CDR2 are LGHNA and YSLEER. V was clipped by 0 bases and J by 1 base, with 9 bases between them. The CDR3 loop reads CASSQELGRNTGELFF. CDR3 DNA sequence: TGCGCCAGCAGCCAAGAACTAGGCAGGAACACCGGGGAGCTGTTTTTT.

V usage is TRBV6-2 or TRBV6-3 and J usage is TRBJ1-5; no clear D gene. V was clipped by 5 bases and J by 5 bases, with 16 bases between them. Germline values: CDR1 MNHEY, CDR2 SVGEGT. The CDR3 totals 15 residues. The DNA for the CDR3 is TGTGCCAGCAGTCACGGGTCTGCGAGGGATCAGCCCCAGCATTTT. This encodes CASSHGSARDQPQHF.

This clone was detected only a few times. V and J are TRBV10-3 and TRBJ2-1, with 11 positions matching TRBD2. This CDR3 has 18 amino acids. V was pared by 1 base and J by 9 bases, with 14 bases of the junction left unmatched. CDR1 ENHRY and CDR2 SYGVKD come from the germline V gene. In DNA, the CDR3 is TGTGCCATCAGTGAGTTGGGTTCTAGCGGGAGGTTAGTTGCTGAGCAGTTCTTC. Amino acids: CAISELGSSGRLVAEQFF.

The V call is TRBV6-2 or TRBV6-3, the J call TRBJ2-7; 8 nucleotides align to TRBD2. J gave up 1 base and V 7 bases, and 12 bases lay outside the gene matches. CDR1 and CDR2 (germline): MNHEY, SVGEGT. CDR3 length equals 16 residues. The CDR3, as DNA: TGTGCCAGCACCCCCGGGGGGGGCCTGAGTTCCTACGAGCAGTACTTC. This translates into CASTPGGGLSSYEQYF.

The CDR3 sequence: CASSALWTADLTYEQYF. The CDR3, as DNA: TGTGCCAGCAGCGCCCTTTGGACAGCTGACTTAACCTACGAGCAGTACTTC. The gene calls are TRBV27 and TRBJ2-7; a possible D gene is TRBD1 (6 bases). V lost 6 bases and J 2 bases, leaving 23 bases between the germline ends. Germline V gene sequence: CDR1 MNHEY, CDR2 SMNVEV (reference sequence). The CDR3 loop spans 17 amino acids.

The chain links TRBV2 to TRBJ2-3; 8 nucleotides match TRBD2. The J segment lost 0 bases and the V segment lost 6 bases, leaving 5 bases of the junction unmatched. The germline V gene has CDR1 SNHLY and CDR2 FYNNEI. CDR3 size: 15 residues. CDR3 region: CASRTSVRSTDTQYF. CDR3 bases: TGTGCCAGCAGGACTAGCGTCCGGAGCACAGATACGCAGTATTTT. The whole variable domain, remainder taken from reference TRBV2 and TRBJ2-3, is EPEVTQTPSHQVTQMGQEVILRCVPISNHLYFYWYRQILGQKVEFLVSFYNNEISEKSEIFDDQFSVERPDGSNFTLKIRSTKLEDSAMYFCASRTSVRSTDTQYFGPGTRLTVL.

This clone was detected a few times. J is TRBJ1-6 and V is TRBV3-1 (or the pseudogene TRBV3-2); D is ambiguous. This CDR3 spans 14 amino acids. V lost 4 bases and J 7 bases, leaving 11 bases between the germline ends. Looked up from germline, CDR1 is LGHDT and CDR2 is YNNKEL (reference sequence). This CDR3 reads CASSLNIGNSPLHF. CDR3 sequence (DNA): TGTGCCAGCAGCCTCAATATCGGGAATTCACCCCTCCACTTT.

The CDR3 DNA follows: TGTGCCAGTAGTTCTACAGGGGCGGTCTCCTACGAGCAGTACTTC. Translation: CASSSTGAVSYEQYF. The rearrangement uses TRBV19 and TRBJ2-7; 7 bases align to TRBD1. Germline CDR1 reads LNHDA; CDR2 reads SQIVND (reference sequence). This CDR3 spans 15 amino acids. V shed 5 bases and J 0 bases; nucleotides not matched to a gene: 7.

V and J are TRBV7-8 and TRBJ1-6; D not certain. In germline, CDR1 is SGHVS, CDR2 FQNEAQ. The CDR3 sequence is 16 residues long. V lost 4 bases to trimming and J lost 0 bases, with 10 bases between them. This CDR3 is CASSSVSSSYNSPLHF. CDR3 sequence (DNA): TGTGCCAGCAGCTCAGTTTCGAGCTCCTATAATTCACCCCTCCACTTT.

Turning to this clone: One end of the junction fails to match germline, which may point to a read error. The CDR3 DNA reads as TGTGCCAGCAGCCAAGAGATGATCGGCCCCGAGTTTTTT. Encoded protein: CASSQEMIGPEFF. The V call is TRBV3-1 (or the pseudogene TRBV3-2), the J call TRBJ1-3, with unresolved D. Per the germline V gene, CDR1 is LGHDT and CDR2 is YNNKEL (reference sequence). CDR3 length: 13 residues.

The chain's CDR3 is CASSAGGQGNYEQYF. As DNA, the CDR3 is TGTGCCAGCAGCGCAGGGGGACAGGGTAACTACGAGCAGTACTTC. The rearrangement uses TRBV9 and TRBJ2-7, with 9 positions matching TRBD1. Trimming took 3 bases from V and 3 from J; bases not matched to a gene: 7. The CDR3 totals 15 residues. Germline V gene sequence: CDR1 SGDLS, CDR2 YYNGEE.

The V call is TRBV4-2, the J call TRBJ1-2; D not certain. Germline CDR1 and CDR2: LGHNA and YNFKEQ. The CDR3 runs to 15 residues. The V end was cut by 0 bases, the J end by 5 bases, with 13 bases between. CDR3 DNA sequence: TGTGCCAGCAGCCAAGACTTGGCGTCGGGGTATGGCTACACCTTC. Amino acids: CASSQDLASGYGYTF.

The CDR3 sequence is CASRPPVGGVYEQYF. The CDR3 DNA follows: TGTGCCAGCAGGCCCCCTGTGGGGGGCGTCTACGAGCAGTACTTC. The chain carries TRBV6-5 and TRBJ2-7, with D possibly called TRBD1 or TRBD2 (6 bases each). CDR1 is MNHEY and CDR2 is SVGAGI in the germline V gene. The V end was cut by 6 bases, the J end by 3 bases, with 18 bases between. The CDR3 extends over 15 amino acids.

V and J are TRBV10-1 and TRBJ2-2, with D unclear. The CDR3 runs to 12 residues. Trimming pared 5 bases from V and 6 bases from J, leaving 7 bases between. Germline CDR1 WNHNN, CDR2 SYGVQD (reference sequence). The CDR3 region is CASSKDPGELFF. The CDR3 DNA sequence: TGCGCCAGCAGTAAGGACCCCGGGGAGCTGTTTTTT.

The chain is built from TRBV5-1 and TRBJ2-1; 9 bases are a match to TRBD2. CDR3 length equals 15 residues. The V and J ends lost 0 bases and 9 bases, in that order; junction bases with no gene match: 7. Looked up from germline, CDR1 is SGHRS and CDR2 is YFSETQ. The DNA of the CDR3 is TGCGCCAGCAGCTTGGAAGGCGGGAGGGCGGTTGAGCAGTTCTTC. It codes for CASSLEGGRAVEQFF.

The chain has TRBV6-5 and TRBJ1-2, with no clear D. Trimming took off 6 bases at V and 5 bases at J, with 10 bases between the two ends. CDR3 length: 12 residues. Germline values: CDR1 MNHEY, CDR2 SVGAGI. The CDR3 region has the DNA TGTGCCAGCAGAACGTCCCTGTATGGCTACACCTTC. It encodes CASRTSLYGYTF.